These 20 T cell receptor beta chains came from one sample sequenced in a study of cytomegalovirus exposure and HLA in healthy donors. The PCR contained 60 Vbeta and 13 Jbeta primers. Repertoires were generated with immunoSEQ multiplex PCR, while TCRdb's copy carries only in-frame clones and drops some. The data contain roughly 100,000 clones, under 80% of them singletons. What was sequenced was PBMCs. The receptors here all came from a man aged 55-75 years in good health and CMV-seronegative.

CDR3 residues: CASSFPGAGANVLTF. The DNA for the CDR3 is TGTGCCAGCAGCTTCCCGGGGGCTGGGGCCAACGTCCTGACTTTC. V and J are TRBV7-2 and TRBJ2-6, with D perhaps TRBD2 (6 bases). The CDR3 has 15 amino acids. Between the trimmed V and J ends, which lost 3 bases and 2 bases, there was a span of 8 bases. Germline V gene lookup returns CDR1 SGHTA and CDR2 FQGNSA. The whole variable domain, remainder taken from reference TRBV7-2 and TRBJ2-6, is GAGVSQSPSNKVTEKGKDVELRCDPISGHTALYWYRQSLGQGLEFLIYFQGNSAPDKSGLPSDRFSAERTGGSVSTLTIQRTQQEDSAVYLCASSFPGAGANVLTFGAGSRLTVL.

The CDR3, as DNA: TGTGCCAGCAGGCTGGGACTAGCGGGGGGTGATGAGCAGTTCTTC. This codes for CASRLGLAGGDEQFF. This chain joins TRBV7-2 and TRBJ2-1; TRBD2 matches 15 bases. V was pared by 6 bases and J by 8 bases, with 5 bases of the junction left unmatched. This CDR3 is 15 amino acids long. Germline values: CDR1 SGHTA, CDR2 FQGNSA.

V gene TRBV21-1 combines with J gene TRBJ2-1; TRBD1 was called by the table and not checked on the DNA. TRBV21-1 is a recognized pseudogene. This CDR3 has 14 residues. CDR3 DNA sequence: TGTGCCAGACGGGACAAAAGCTCCTACAATGAGCAGTTCTTC. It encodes CARRDKSSYNEQFF.

This CDR3 reads CAWAGQGVTEAFF. As DNA, the CDR3 is TGTGCCTGGGCTGGACAGGGGGTCACTGAAGCTTTCTTT. The gene calls are TRBV30 and TRBJ1-1; TRBD1 agrees at 10 bases. The germline CDR1 and CDR2 sequences are GTSNPN and SVGIG (reference sequence). The CDR3 covers 13 residues. The ends lost 5 bases at V and 4 bases at J; junction bases unmatched: 4.

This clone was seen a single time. The CDR3 here is CASSPQGAIAKNIQYF. CDR3 nucleotide sequence: TGTGCCAGCAGCCCCCAGGGGGCGATCGCCAAAAACATTCAGTACTTC. This chain links TRBV7-2 with TRBJ2-4; 8 positions agree with TRBD1. V gave up 5 bases and J gave up 1 base; unmatched junction bases: 7. The germline gives CDR1 SGHTA, CDR2 FQGNSA. This CDR3 has 16 residues.

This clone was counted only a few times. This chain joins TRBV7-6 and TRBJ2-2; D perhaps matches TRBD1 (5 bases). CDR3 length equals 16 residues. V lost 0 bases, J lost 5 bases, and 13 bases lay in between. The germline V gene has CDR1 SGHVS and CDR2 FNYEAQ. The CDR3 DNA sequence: TGTGCCAGCAGCTTAGCGGGGCCCATCAAAACCGGGGAGCTGTTTTTT. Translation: CASSLAGPIKTGELFF.

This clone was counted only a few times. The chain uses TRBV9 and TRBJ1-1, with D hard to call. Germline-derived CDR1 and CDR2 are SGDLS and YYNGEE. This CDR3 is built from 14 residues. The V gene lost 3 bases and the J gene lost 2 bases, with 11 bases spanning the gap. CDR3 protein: CASSGNRANTEAFF. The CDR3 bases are TGTGCCAGCAGCGGAAACCGAGCTAACACTGAAGCTTTCTTT.

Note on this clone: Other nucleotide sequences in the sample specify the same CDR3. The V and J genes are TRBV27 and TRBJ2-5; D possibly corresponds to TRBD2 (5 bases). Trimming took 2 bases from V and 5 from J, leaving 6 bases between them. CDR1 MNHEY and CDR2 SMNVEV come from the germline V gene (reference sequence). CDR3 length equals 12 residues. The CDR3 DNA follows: TGTGCCAGCAGTTTACGAGGGGAGACCCAGTACTTC. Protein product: CASSLRGETQYF.

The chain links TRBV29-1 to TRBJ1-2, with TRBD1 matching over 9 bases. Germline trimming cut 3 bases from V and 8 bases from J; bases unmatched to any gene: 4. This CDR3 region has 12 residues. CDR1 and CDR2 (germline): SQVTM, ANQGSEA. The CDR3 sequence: CSVEGQGIGYTF. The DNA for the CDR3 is TGCAGCGTTGAGGGACAGGGTATCGGCTACACCTTC.

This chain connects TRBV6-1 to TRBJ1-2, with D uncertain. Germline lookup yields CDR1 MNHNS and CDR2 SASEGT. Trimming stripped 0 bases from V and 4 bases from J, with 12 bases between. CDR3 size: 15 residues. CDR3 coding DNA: TGTGCCAGCAGTGAAGCCGCCGGGGTCGCCTATGGCTACACCTTC. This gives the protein CASSEAAGVAYGYTF.

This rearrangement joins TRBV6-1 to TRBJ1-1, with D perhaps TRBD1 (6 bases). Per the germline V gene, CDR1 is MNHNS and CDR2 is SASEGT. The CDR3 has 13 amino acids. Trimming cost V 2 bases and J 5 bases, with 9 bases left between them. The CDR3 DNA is TGTGCCAGCAGTGAATACAGGGTAACTGAAGCTTTCTTT. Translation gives CASSEYRVTEAFF.

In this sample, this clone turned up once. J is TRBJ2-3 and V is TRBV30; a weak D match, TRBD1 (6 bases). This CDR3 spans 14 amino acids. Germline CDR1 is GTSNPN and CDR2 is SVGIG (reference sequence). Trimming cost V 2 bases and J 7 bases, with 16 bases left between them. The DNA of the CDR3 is TGTGCCTGGAGTCGTAAGGTGGGGGCGAATACGCAGTATTTT. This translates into CAWSRKVGANTQYF.

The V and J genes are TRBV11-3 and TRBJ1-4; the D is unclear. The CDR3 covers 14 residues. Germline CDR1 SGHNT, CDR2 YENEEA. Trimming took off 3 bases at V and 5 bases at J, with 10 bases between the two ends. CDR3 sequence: CASSFSVGNEKLFF. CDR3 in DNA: TGTGCCAGCAGCTTCTCTGTCGGGAATGAAAAACTGTTTTTT.

The CDR3 nucleotides are TGCAGCGGTGTCGCGACTAGCGGGGTACGTGGCACCGGGGAGCTGTTTTTT. It encodes CSGVATSGVRGTGELFF. The J gene is TRBJ2-2, the V gene TRBV29-1; TRBD2 agrees at 11 bases. Germline V gives CDR1 SQVTM, CDR2 ANQGSEA. The CDR3 runs to 17 residues. The V and J ends lost 7 bases and 4 bases, in that order; junction bases with no gene match: 14.

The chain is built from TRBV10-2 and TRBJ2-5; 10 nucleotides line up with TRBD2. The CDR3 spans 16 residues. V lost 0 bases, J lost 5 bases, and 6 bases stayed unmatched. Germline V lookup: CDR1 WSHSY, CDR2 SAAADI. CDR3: CASSESSGGKDETQYF. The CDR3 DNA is TGCGCCAGCAGTGAGTCTAGCGGGGGGAAAGACGAGACCCAGTACTTC.

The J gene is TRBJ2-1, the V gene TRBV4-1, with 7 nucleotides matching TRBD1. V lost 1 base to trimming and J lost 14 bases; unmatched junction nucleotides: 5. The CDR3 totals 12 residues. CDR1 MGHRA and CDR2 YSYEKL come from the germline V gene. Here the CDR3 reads CASSQGRDRKFF. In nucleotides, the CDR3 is TGCGCCAGCAGCCAAGGCCGGGACAGAAAGTTCTTC.

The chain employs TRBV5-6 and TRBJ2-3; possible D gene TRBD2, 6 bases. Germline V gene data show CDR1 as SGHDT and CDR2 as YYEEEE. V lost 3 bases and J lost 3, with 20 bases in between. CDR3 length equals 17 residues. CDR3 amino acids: CASSSSLGSSYTDTQYF. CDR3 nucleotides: TGTGCCAGCAGCTCAAGCCTCGGGAGTTCATATACAGATACGCAGTATTTT.

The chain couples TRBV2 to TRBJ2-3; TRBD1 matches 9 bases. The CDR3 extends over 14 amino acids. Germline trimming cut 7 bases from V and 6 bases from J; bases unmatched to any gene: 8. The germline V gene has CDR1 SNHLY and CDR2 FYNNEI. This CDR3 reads CASKILDRGDTQYF. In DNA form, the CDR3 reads TGTGCCAGCAAGATATTGGACAGGGGTGATACGCAGTATTTT.

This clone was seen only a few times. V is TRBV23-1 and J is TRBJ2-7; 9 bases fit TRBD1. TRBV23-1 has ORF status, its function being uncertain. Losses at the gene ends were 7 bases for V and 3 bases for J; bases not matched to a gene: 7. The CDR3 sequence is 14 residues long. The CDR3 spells CASKEMGQGYEQYF. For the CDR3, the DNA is TGCGCCAGCAAAGAGATGGGACAGGGCTACGAGCAGTACTTC.

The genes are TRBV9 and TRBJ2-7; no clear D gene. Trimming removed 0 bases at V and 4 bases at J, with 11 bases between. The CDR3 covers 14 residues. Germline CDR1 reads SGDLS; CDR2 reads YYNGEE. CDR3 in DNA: TGTGCCAGCAGCGTAGGGCTCAATAAATACGAGCAGTACTTC. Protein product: CASSVGLNKYEQYF.